The 20 T cell receptor beta chains below come from one sample, sequenced in a study of blood T cells in healthy people across ages. PCR was performed a second time for roughly 6 to 12 cycles using a sample-barcoded 5' primer and a J-beta primer mix. TCRdb re-analysed the 5' RACE reads in MiXCR, keeping a single row per CDR3 protein. In the table there are 1.5 million to 1.8 million distinct CDR3 sequences, roughly 43% of which are singletons. Sequencing used blood. The receptor set was obtained from a woman under 30 in good health.

This chain connects TRBV12-3 or TRBV12-4 to TRBJ1-4; the D is unclear. CDR3 length: 14 amino acids. V was trimmed by 6 bases and J by 4 bases, leaving 12 bases between them. CDR3 in amino acids: CASRRLGSNEKLFF. The CDR3 coding sequence is TGTGCCAGCAGAAGACTTGGAAGTAATGAAAAACTGTTTTTT.

The J gene is TRBJ2-3, the V gene TRBV6-5; D gene unclear. Germline V gene lookup returns CDR1 MNHEY and CDR2 SVGAGI. The CDR3 contains 15 residues. V lost 6 bases, J lost 0 bases, and 13 bases lay in between. The CDR3 DNA reads as TGTGCCAGCAGCCCCCCGGCCTCTAGCACAGATACGCAGTATTTT. Its translation: CASSPPASSTDTQYF.

This sequence joins TRBV7-2 and TRBJ1-2, with D possibly being TRBD1 (5 bases). The CDR3 has 15 residues. The V end lost 4 bases, the J end lost 4 bases, and 16 bases lay between the germline ends. Germline CDR1 reads SGHTA; CDR2 reads FQGNSA. CDR3 nucleotides: TGTGCCAGCAGCTGGGGGGTACAGAGGAGCTATGGCTACACCTTC. It is translated as CASSWGVQRSYGYTF.

Only a few counts were recorded for this clonotype. The chain recombines TRBV10-2 with TRBJ2-1; D uncertain. Germline V gene lookup returns CDR1 WSHSY and CDR2 SAAADI. CDR3 length: 13 residues. Trimming pared 4 bases from V and 6 bases from J, leaving 10 bases between. The CDR3 region has the DNA TGCGCCAGCAGTGCGCGGTTCTCCAATGAGCAGTTCTTC. This sequence encodes CASSARFSNEQFF.

Only a few counts were recorded for this clonotype. V usage is TRBV2 and J usage is TRBJ2-3; no reliable D call. The CDR3 covers 15 residues. With 7 bases removed from V and 0 bases from J, the gap between germline ends came to 14 bases. CDR1 SNHLY and CDR2 FYNNEI come from the germline V gene. The CDR3 region is CASIIRAHSTDTQYF. The CDR3 nucleotides are TGTGCCAGCATTATTCGGGCGCATAGCACAGATACGCAGTATTTT.

The V call is TRBV5-6, the J call TRBJ2-7, with no clear D. Looked up from germline, CDR1 is SGHDT and CDR2 is YYEEEE. V gave up 0 bases and J gave up 3 bases, with 10 bases separating them. CDR3 size: 14 residues. As DNA, the CDR3 is TGTGCCAGCAGCTTGGTTTACACCGACTACGAGCAGTACTTC. It is translated as CASSLVYTDYEQYF.

The V call is TRBV18, the J call TRBJ2-2, with 7 bases aligning to TRBD2. The germline V gene has CDR1 KGHSH and CDR2 LQKENI. Trimming at V came to 0 bases and at J to 4 bases, leaving 5 bases not matched to a gene. This CDR3 contains 16 residues. This chain's CDR3 is CASSPPRSGATGELFF. DNA for the CDR3: TGTGCCAGCTCACCACCGAGGAGCGGGGCCACCGGGGAGCTGTTTTTT. The variable domain in full, with the rest retrieved from reference TRBV18 and TRBJ2-2, is NAGVMQNPRHLVRRRGQEARLRCSPMKGHSHVYWYRQLPEEGLKFMVYLQKENIIDESGMPKERFSAEFPKEGPSILRIQQVVRGDSAAYFCASSPPRSGATGELFFGEGSRLTVL.

The rearrangement uses TRBV13 and TRBJ1-5; D remains unclear. CDR1 and CDR2 (germline): PRHDT, FYEKMQ (reference sequence). The CDR3 totals 15 residues. With 3 bases removed from V and 0 bases from J, the gap between germline ends came to 9 bases. The CDR3 DNA follows: TGTGCCAGCAGCTTTGGCGCTAATAGCAATCAGCCCCAGCATTTT. Encoded protein: CASSFGANSNQPQHF.

This clonotype appeared a few times. V usage is TRBV7-2 and J usage is TRBJ2-5; possible D gene TRBD2, 5 bases. CDR3 size: 13 residues. Germline V gene lookup returns CDR1 SGHTA and CDR2 FQGNSA. The CDR3 sequence: CDGGGTVEGTQYF. For the CDR3, the DNA is TGTGATGGCGGAGGTACCGTAGAAGGGACCCAGTACTTC.

The table lists this clonotype with a few counts. The chain uses TRBV12-3 or TRBV12-4 and TRBJ2-7, with 7 bases that match TRBD1. V lost 5 bases, J lost 4 bases, and 8 bases stayed unmatched. The CDR3 totals 14 residues. DNA for the CDR3: TGTGCCAGCAGTCACGAGACAGGGCGATACGAGCAGTACTTC. Protein product: CASSHETGRYEQYF.

The CDR3 sequence: CASSTDRGSGNTIYF. In DNA, the CDR3 is TGTGCCAGCAGCACCGACAGGGGATCTGGAAACACCATATATTTT. J is TRBJ1-3 and V is TRBV6-5; TRBD1 agrees at 8 bases. The CDR3 contains 15 residues. The J segment lost 1 base and the V segment lost 6 bases, leaving 5 bases of the junction unmatched. Germline V gene data show CDR1 as MNHEY and CDR2 as SVGAGI.

The CDR3, as DNA: TGCAGTGGTCTAGCGGGAAGGAATGAGCAGTTCTTC. Amino acids: CSGLAGRNEQFF. The rearrangement links TRBV20-1 to TRBJ2-1; 9 positions agree with TRBD2. Per germline, CDR1 DFQATT and CDR2 SNEGSKA (reference sequence). This CDR3 has 12 residues. The trim removed 7 bases at V and 7 bases at J, leaving 5 bases unmatched.

This clonotype was detected many times. The gene calls are TRBV24-1 and TRBJ2-1, with 7 bases aligning to TRBD2. V was pared by 2 bases and J by 6 bases, with 6 bases of the junction left unmatched. The germline CDR1 and CDR2 sequences are KGHDR and SFDVKD. The length of the CDR3 is 15 residues. The CDR3 region is CATSDSTSAPNEQFF. DNA for the CDR3: TGTGCCACCAGTGATTCCACTAGCGCTCCCAATGAGCAGTTCTTC.

This chain joins TRBV27 and TRBJ1-5; 10 positions match TRBD1. CDR3 size: 16 residues. Germline assignment: CDR1 MNHEY and CDR2 SMNVEV (reference sequence). V gave up 1 base and J gave up 4 bases; unmatched junction bases: 4. DNA for the CDR3: TGTGCCAGCAGTTTATGGGGACAGGGGAGGAATCAGCCCCAGCATTTT. It codes for CASSLWGQGRNQPQHF.

This chain uses TRBV12-3 or TRBV12-4 with TRBJ1-1, with a weak D call TRBD1 (5 bases). The CDR3 length is 12 residues. The germline V and J ends were trimmed by 7 bases and 7 bases, with 13 bases remaining between them. CDR3 DNA: TGTGCCAGCATGTCACAGGACCTTGAAGCTTTCTTT. Protein sequence: CASMSQDLEAFF.

The rearrangement joins TRBV2 to TRBJ2-5; D might be TRBD1 or TRBD2, each matching 5 bases. Per the germline V gene, CDR1 is SNHLY and CDR2 is FYNNEI. The CDR3 is 15 amino acids. V dropped 3 bases and J dropped 2 bases, with 13 bases sitting between them. CDR3 coding DNA: TGTGCCAGCAGTGAGATTATCGGGGCACAAGAGACCCAGTACTTC. Amino acid sequence: CASSEIIGAQETQYF.

This clonotype was seen a handful of times. The chain couples TRBV6-1 to TRBJ1-2; unclear D gene. This CDR3 is 13 amino acids long. V was pared by 0 bases and J by 8 bases, with 10 bases between. Germline V gives CDR1 MNHNS, CDR2 SASEGT. Here the CDR3 DNA reads TGTGCCAGCAGTGAAGCTCGACGGGAAGGCTACACCTTC. It encodes CASSEARREGYTF.

Remarks on this clonotype: A junction boundary mismatches the germline segment, possibly from a read error. The gene calls are TRBV7-2 and TRBJ2-3; perhaps D is TRBD1 or TRBD2 (5 bases each). This CDR3 has 16 amino acids. CDR1 is SGHTA and CDR2 is FQGNSA in the germline V gene. CDR3 bases: TGTGCCAGCAGCATAGGGACCGGACTGAGCACAGATACCCAGTATTTT. This gives the protein CASSIGTGLSTDTQYF.

The CDR3 nucleotides are TGTGCCAGCGTCCGGGACGAAGTCCTGGTCCATGGCTACACCTTC. Translating gives CASVRDEVLVHGYTF. The chain couples TRBV5-6 to TRBJ1-2, with D possibly TRBD1 on 5 matching bases. V was cut by 7 bases and J by 6 bases, with 22 bases left in between. Germline assignment: CDR1 SGHDT and CDR2 YYEEEE. The CDR3 runs 15 residues. The full variable domain, with the rest looked up from reference TRBV5-6 and TRBJ1-2, is DAGVTQSPTHLIKTRGQQVTLRCSPKSGHDTVSWYQQALGQGPQFIFQYYEEEERQRGNFPDRFSGHQFPNYSSELNVNALLLGDSALYLCASVRDEVLVHGYTFGSGTRLTVV.

This chain links TRBV20-1 with TRBJ2-3, with 8 bases fitting TRBD1. The CDR3 is 14 amino acids. The germline V gene has CDR1 DFQATT and CDR2 SNEGSKA (reference sequence). The V gene end was trimmed by 1 base and the J gene end by 3 bases; junction bases not matched to a gene: 3. CDR3 sequence: CSARGWTGTDTQYF. The CDR3 DNA sequence: TGCAGTGCTAGAGGGTGGACAGGGACAGATACGCAGTATTTT.